This T cell receptor beta chain was sequenced for a study of blood T cell repertoires in COVID-19. The CDR3 contains 14 residues. Germline V gene data show CDR1 as KGHDR and CDR2 as SFDVKD. The V and J ends lost 2 bases and 11 bases respectively, with 14 bases between them. Original handling: Estimation of nucleated cell counts was performed using reference gene primer amplification. Libraries were prepared by immunoSEQ multiplex PCR; TCRdb keeps only in-frame clonotypes and omits some of them. V and J calls and clone size follow that table, whereas D and trimming were derived from the DNA. The data hold hundreds of thousands of clones, with roughly nine tenths observed a single time.

The chain links TRBV24-1 to TRBJ2-2; a weak D match, TRBD2 (6 bases). This TCR was recovered from a man aged 25 to 40 who had recovered from COVID-19. The sequencing sample was made of PBMCs or T cells enriched from blood (not recorded which). CDR3 nucleotides: TGTGCCACCAGTGATTCGTACGGGGGTAGAGAGCTGTTTTTT. Its protein is CATSDSYGGRELFF.